This TCR beta chain emerged from a study of cytomegalovirus exposure and HLA in healthy donors. Study-level findings and limits: The study found most TCR sequences rare, yet found some public TCRs in many donors. Researchers reported in a later analysis that a missense DCLRE1C variant was tied to TCR beta V- and J-gene trimming. According to a later analysis, most TCR beta chains associated with CMV appeared HLA-restricted.

Regarding this clone: Its antigen remains unknown.

The CDR3 is 15 amino acids. Trimming took 1 base from V and 0 from J, leaving 8 bases between them. The germline CDR1 and CDR2 sequences are MNHNS and SASEGT. The PCR ran on 60 Vbeta and 13 Jbeta primers. Sequenced by immunoSEQ multiplex PCR; TCRdb stores in-frame clones only, minus some. The data show about 160,000 clones, roughly 80% seen once. This sequence joins TRBV6-1 and TRBJ2-3; no clear D gene. The source is a woman in her forties or fifties in good health and CMV-seronegative. Sequencing was done on a sample of PBMCs. CDR3 nucleotide sequence: TGTGCCAGCAGTGAAGATGCCGGTAGCACAGATACGCAGTATTTT. Its protein is CASSEDAGSTDTQYF.